The entry that follows covers one T cell receptor beta chain sequence. Its antigen is not known. A read error may produce the germline difference seen at one junction end. The data were obtained in a study of cytomegalovirus exposure and HLA in healthy donors. Across the study: A prior study identified 117 million unique TCR beta sequences from 200 million or so T cells.

The PCR was carried out with 60 Vbeta primers and 13 Jbeta primers. Method: immunoSEQ multiplex PCR; TCRdb's copy keeps in-frame clones and lacks some. The data contain approximately 180,000 clones, around 79% of them singletons. The CDR3 length is 13 residues. Germline CDR1 SGDLS, CDR2 YYNGEE. Findings and limits, study-wide: Cytomegalovirus-associated status was assigned to more than 150 TCR beta chains. Presence/absence analyses rested on an assumption that sequencing depth was roughly uniform across donors.

Sequenced: PBMCs. This TCR derives from a woman aged 45-59 years in good health and CMV-seronegative. This sequence joins TRBV9 and TRBJ1-2; perhaps TRBD1 as D (6 bases). This CDR3 reads CASSPNRDYGYPF. The CDR3 DNA is TGTGCCAGCAGCCCCAACAGGGACTATGGCTACCCCTTC. The full variable domain, in which reference TRBV9 and TRBJ1-2 provide the parts outside the CDR3, is DSGVTQTPKHLITATGQRVTLRCSPRSGDLSVYWYQQSLDQGLQFLIQYYNGEERAKGNILERFSAQQFPDLHSELNLSSLELGDSALYFCASSPNRDYGYPFGSGTRLTVV.